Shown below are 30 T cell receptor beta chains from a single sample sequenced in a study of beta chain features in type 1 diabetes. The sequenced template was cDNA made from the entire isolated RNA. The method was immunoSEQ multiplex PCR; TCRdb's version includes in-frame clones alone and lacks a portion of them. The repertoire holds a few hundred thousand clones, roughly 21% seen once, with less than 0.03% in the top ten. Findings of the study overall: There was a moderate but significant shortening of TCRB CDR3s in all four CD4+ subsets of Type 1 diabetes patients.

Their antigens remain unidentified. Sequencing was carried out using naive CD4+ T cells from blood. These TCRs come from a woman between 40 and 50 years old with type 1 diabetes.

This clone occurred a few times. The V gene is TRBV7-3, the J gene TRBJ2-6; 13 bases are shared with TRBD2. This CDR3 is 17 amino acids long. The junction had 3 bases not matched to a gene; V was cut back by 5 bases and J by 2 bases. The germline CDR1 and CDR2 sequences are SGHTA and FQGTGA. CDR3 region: CASSLLAGGPGANVLTF. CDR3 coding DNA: TGTGCCAGCAGCCTACTAGCGGGAGGGCCTGGGGCCAACGTCCTGACTTTC.

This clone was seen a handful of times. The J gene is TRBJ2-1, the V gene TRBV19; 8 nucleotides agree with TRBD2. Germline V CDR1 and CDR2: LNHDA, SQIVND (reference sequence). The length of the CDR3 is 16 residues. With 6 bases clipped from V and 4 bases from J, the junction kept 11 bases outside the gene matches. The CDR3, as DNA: TGTGCCAGTAGGCCCCCCGGACTAGCCGTATACAATGAGCAGTTCTTC. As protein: CASRPPGLAVYNEQFF.

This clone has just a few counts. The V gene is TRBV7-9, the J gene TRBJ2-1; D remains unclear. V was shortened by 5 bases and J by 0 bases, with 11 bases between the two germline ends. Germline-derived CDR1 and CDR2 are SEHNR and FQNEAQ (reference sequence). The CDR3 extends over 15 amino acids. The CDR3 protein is CASSPPGSSYNEQFF. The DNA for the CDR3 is TGTGCCAGCAGCCCGCCAGGAAGCTCCTACAATGAGCAGTTCTTC.

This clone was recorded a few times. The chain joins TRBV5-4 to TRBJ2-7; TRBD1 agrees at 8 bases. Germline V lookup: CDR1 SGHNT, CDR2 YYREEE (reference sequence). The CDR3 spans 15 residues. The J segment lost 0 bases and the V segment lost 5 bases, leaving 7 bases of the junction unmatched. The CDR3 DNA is TGTGCCAGCAGAAGGACAGGGCAGAGCTCCTACGAGCAGTACTTC. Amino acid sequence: CASRRTGQSSYEQYF.

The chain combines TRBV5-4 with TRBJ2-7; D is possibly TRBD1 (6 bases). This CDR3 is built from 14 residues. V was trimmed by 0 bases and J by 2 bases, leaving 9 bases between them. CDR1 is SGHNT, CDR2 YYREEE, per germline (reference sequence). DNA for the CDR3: TGTGCCAGCAGCTTGGGACAGGTGACCTACGAGCAGTACTTC. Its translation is CASSLGQVTYEQYF.

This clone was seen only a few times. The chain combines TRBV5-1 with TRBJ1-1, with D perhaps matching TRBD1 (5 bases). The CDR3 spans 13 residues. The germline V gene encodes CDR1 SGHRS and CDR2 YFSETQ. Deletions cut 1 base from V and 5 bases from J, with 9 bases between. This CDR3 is CASSLIGGTEAFF. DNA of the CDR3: TGCGCCAGCAGCTTGATCGGGGGTACTGAAGCTTTCTTT. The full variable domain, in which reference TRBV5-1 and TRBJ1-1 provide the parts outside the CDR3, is KAGVTQTPRYLIKTRGQQVTLSCSPISGHRSVSWYQQTPGQGLQFLFEYFSETQRNKGNFPGRFSGRQFSNSRSEMNVSTLELGDSALYLCASSLIGGTEAFFGQGTRLTVV.

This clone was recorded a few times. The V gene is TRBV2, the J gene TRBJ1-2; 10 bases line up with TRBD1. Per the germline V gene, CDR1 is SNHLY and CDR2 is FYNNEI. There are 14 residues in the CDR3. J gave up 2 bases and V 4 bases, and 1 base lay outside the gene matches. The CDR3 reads CASSVGQGNYGYTF. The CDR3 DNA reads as TGTGCCAGCAGTGTGGGACAGGGGAACTATGGCTACACCTTC.

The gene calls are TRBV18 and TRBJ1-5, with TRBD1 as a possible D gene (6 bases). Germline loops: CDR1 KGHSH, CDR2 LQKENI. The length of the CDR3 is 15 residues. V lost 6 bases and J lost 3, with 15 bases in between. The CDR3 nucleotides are TGTGCCAGCTCCACGGACAGCTTTATCAATCAGCCCCAGCATTTT. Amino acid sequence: CASSTDSFINQPQHF.

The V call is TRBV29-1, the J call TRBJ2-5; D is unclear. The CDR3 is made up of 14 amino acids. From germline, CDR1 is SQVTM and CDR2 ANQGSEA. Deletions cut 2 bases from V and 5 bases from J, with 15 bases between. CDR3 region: CSVERPQVRETQYF. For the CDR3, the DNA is TGCAGCGTTGAAAGGCCCCAGGTCCGGGAGACCCAGTACTTC.

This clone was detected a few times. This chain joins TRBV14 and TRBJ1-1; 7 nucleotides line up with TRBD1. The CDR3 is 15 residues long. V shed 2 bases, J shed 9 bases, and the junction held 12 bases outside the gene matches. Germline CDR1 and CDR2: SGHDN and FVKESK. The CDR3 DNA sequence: TGTGCCAGCAGCCAAATCCAGGGGGACACAATAAAAGCTTTCTTT. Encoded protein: CASSQIQGDTIKAFF.

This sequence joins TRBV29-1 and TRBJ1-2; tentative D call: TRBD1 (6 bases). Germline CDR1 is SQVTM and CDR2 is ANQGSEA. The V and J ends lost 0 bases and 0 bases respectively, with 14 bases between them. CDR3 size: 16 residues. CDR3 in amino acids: CSVEDPGGRPNYGYTF. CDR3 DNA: TGCAGCGTTGAAGATCCCGGGGGGCGTCCTAACTATGGCTACACCTTC.

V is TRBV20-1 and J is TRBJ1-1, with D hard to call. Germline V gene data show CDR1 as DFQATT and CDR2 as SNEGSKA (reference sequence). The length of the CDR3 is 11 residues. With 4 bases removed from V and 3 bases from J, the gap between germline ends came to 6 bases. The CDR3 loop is CSATPYTEAFF. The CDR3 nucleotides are TGCAGTGCTACCCCTTACACTGAAGCTTTCTTT.

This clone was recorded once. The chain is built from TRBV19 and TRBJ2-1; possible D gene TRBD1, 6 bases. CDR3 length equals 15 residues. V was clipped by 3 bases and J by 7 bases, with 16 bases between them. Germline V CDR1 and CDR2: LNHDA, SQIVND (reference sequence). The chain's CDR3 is CASSIRPGVWNEQFF. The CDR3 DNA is TGTGCCAGTAGTATTCGGCCAGGGGTTTGGAATGAGCAGTTCTTC.

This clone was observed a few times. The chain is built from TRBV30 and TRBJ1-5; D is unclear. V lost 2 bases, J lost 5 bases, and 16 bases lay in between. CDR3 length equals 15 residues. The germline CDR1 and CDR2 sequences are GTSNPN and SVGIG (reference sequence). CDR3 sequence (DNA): TGTGCCTGGAGTCGCGGGATCCTAAGGGATCAGCCCCAGCATTTT. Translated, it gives CAWSRGILRDQPQHF.

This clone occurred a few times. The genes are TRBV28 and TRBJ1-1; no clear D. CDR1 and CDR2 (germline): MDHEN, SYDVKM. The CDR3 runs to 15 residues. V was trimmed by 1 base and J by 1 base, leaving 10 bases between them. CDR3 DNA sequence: TGTGCCAGCAGTTTATTGATGGCCGAGAACACTGAAGCTTTCTTT. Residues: CASSLLMAENTEAFF.

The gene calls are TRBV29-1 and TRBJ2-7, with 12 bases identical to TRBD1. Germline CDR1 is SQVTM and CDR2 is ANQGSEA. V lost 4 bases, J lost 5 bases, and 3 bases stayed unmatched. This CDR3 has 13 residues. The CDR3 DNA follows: TGCAGCGTTGTCGGGACAGGGGGCAACGAGCAGTACTTC. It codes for CSVVGTGGNEQYF.

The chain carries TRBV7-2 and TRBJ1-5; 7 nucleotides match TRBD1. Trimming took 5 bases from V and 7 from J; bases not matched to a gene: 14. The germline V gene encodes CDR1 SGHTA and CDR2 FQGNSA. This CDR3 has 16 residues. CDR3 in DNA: TGTGCCAGCAGCACCCTAGCCCCAGGGGGAGGACAGCCCCAGCATTTT. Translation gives CASSTLAPGGGQPQHF.

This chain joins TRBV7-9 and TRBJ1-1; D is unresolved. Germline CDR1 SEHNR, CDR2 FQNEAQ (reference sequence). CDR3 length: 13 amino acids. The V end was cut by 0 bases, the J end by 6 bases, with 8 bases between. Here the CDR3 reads CASSLAATAEAFF. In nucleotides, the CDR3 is TGTGCCAGCAGCTTAGCGGCAACAGCTGAAGCTTTCTTT.

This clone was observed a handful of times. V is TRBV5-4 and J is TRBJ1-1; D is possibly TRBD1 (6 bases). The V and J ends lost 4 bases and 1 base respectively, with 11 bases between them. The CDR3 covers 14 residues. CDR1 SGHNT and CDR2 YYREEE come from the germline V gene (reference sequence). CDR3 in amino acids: CASSEMDRNTEAFF. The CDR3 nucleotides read TGTGCCAGCAGCGAGATGGACAGGAACACTGAAGCTTTCTTT. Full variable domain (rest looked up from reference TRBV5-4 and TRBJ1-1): ETGVTQSPTHLIKTRGQQVTLRCSSQSGHNTVSWYQQALGQGPQFIFQYYREEENGRGNFPPRFSGLQFPNYSSELNVNALELDDSALYLCASSEMDRNTEAFFGQGTRLTVV.

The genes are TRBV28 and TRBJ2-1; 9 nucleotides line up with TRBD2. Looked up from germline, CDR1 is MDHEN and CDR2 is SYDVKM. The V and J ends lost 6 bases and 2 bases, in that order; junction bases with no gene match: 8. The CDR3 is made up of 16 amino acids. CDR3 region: CASSNTRLAAYNEQFF. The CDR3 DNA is TGTGCCAGCAGCAACACAAGACTAGCGGCCTACAATGAGCAGTTCTTC.

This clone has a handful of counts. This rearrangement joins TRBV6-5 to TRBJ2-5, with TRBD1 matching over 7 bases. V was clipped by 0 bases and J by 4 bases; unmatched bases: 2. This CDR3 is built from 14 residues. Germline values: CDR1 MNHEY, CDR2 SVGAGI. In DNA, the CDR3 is TGTGCCAGCAGTTACTCAGGGGGCGGAGAGACCCAGTACTTC. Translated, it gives CASSYSGGGETQYF.

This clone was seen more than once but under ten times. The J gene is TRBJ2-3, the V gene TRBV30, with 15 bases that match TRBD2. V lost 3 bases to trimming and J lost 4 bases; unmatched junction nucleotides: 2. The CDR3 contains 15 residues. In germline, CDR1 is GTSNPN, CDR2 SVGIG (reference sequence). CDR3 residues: CAWRGLAGGADTQYF. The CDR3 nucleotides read TGTGCCTGGAGGGGACTAGCGGGAGGAGCAGATACGCAGTATTTT.

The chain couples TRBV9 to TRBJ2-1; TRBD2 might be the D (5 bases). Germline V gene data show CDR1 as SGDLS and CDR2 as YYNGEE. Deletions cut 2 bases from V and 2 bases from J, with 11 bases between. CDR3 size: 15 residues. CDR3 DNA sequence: TGTGCCAGCAGCGTTGGACTGGTTGCCTACAATGAGCAGTTCTTC. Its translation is CASSVGLVAYNEQFF.

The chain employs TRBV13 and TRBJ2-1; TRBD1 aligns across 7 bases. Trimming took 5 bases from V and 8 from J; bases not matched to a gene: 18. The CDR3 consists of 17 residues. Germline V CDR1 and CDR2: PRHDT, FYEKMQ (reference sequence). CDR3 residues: CASSPAQGPGKGYEQFF. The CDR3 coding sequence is TGTGCCAGCAGCCCGGCACAGGGGCCGGGAAAGGGGTATGAGCAGTTCTTC. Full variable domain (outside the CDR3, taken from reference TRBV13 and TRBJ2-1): AAGVIQSPRHLIKEKRETATLKCYPIPRHDTVYWYQQGPGQDPQFLISFYEKMQSDKGSIPDRFSAQQFSDYHSELNMSSLELGDSALYFCASSPAQGPGKGYEQFFGPGTRLTVL.

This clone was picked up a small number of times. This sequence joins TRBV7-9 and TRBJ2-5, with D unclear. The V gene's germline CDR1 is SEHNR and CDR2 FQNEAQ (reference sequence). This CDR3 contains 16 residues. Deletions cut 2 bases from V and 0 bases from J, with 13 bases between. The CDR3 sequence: CASSLIGARNQETQYF. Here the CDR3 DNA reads TGTGCCAGCAGCTTAATAGGAGCGCGAAACCAAGAGACCCAGTACTTC. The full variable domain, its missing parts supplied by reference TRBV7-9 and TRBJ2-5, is DTGVSQNPRHKITKRGQNVTFRCDPISEHNRLYWYRQTLGQGPEFLTYFQNEAQLEKSRLLSDRFSAERPKGSFSTLEIQRTEQGDSAMYLCASSLIGARNQETQYFGPGTRLLVL.

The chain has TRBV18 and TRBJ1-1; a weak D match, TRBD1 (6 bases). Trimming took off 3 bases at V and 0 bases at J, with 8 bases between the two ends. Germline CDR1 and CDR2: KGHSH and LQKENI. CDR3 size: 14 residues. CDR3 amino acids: CASSPDRMNTEAFF. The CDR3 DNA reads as TGTGCCAGCTCACCGGACAGAATGAACACTGAAGCTTTCTTT.

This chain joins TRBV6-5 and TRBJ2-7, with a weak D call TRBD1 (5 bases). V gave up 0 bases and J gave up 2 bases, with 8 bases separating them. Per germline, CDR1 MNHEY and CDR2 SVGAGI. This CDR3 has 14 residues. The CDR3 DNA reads TGTGCCAGCAGTTACTCCAGGGCAACCTACGAGCAGTACTTC. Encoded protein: CASSYSRATYEQYF.

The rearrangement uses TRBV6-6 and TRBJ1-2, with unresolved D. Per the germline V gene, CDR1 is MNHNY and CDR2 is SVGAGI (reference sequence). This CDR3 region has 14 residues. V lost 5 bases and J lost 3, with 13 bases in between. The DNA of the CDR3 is TGTGCCAGCAGTCCCCCGGCGGGAGACTATGGCTACACCTTC. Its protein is CASSPPAGDYGYTF.

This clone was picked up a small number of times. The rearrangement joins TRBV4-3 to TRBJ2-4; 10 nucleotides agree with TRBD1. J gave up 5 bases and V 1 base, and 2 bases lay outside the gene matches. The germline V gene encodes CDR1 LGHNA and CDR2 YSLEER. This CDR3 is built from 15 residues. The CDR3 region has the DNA TGCGCCAGCAGCCAAGCCGGGACAGGGGAAAACATTCAGTACTTC. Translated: CASSQAGTGENIQYF.

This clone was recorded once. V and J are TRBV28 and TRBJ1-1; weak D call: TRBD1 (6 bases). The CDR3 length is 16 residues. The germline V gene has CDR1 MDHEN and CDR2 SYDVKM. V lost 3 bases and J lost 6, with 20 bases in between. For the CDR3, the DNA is TGTGCCAGCAGTTTCGCTGGAGGGGGAGGGAGGGCTGAAGCTTTCTTT. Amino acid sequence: CASSFAGGGGRAEAFF.